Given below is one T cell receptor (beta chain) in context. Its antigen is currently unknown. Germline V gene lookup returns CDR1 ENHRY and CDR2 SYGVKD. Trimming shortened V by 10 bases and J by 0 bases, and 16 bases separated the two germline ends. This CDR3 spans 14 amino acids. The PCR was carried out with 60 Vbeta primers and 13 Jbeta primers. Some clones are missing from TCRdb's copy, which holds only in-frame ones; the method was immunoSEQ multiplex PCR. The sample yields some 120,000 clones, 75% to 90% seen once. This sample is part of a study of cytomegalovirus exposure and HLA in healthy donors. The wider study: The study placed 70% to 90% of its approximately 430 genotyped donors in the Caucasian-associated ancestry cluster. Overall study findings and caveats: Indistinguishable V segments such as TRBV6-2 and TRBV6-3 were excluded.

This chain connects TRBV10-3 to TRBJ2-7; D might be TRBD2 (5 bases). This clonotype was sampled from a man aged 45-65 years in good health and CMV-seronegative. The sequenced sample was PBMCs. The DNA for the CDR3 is TGTGCCACCCGTTTAGAGGGTAGCTCCTACGAGCAGTACTTC. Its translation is CATRLEGSSYEQYF.